The rows below give T cell receptor beta chains drawn from one sample of a study of early T cells in non-severe SARS-CoV-2 infection. TCRdb called the 5' RACE reads again in MiXCR, with one record for every CDR3 protein. The repertoire holds 70,000 to 90,000 distinct CDR3 sequences, approximately 15% seen once, with 4.5% to 7% in the top ten. Sequenced sample: whole blood. Receptor source: an adult who was a healthcare worker with PCR-confirmed SARS-CoV-2 infection or an uninfected control (not recorded which). CDR3s include the opening cysteine and the closing phenylalanine or tryptophan. The D gene is left open where the match is weak. Some rows mark clone size as missing; the rest say once, few, many or name a class of expanded clone.

d_call: TRBD2
cdr3_length: 16
j_call: TRBJ2-1
v_call: TRBV9
clone_size: -
cdr3_aa: CASSVVGTSPYNEQFF
cdr3_nt: TGTGCCAGCAGCGTAGTGGGGACTAGCCCCTACAATGAGCAGTTCTTC

d_call: -
cdr3_length: 16
j_call: TRBJ2-3
v_call: TRBV7-2
clone_size: few
cdr3_aa: CASSLGDPLSTDTQYF
cdr3_nt: TGTGCCAGCAGCTTAGGGGACCCCCTTAGCACAGATACGCAGTATTTT

d_call: -
cdr3_length: 16
j_call: TRBJ1-1
v_call: TRBV4-1
clone_size: -
cdr3_aa: CASSQEFRQVNTEAFF
cdr3_nt: TGCGCCAGCAGCCAAGAATTTAGGCAGGTGAACACTGAAGCTTTCTTT

d_call: TRBD2
cdr3_length: 18
j_call: TRBJ2-5
v_call: TRBV7-6
clone_size: many
cdr3_aa: CASSFKALAEEPRETQYF
cdr3_nt: TGTGCCAGCAGCTTTAAGGCGCTAGCGGAGGAACCCCGGGAGACCCAGTACTTC

d_call: TRBD2
cdr3_length: 13
j_call: TRBJ2-7
v_call: TRBV5-1
clone_size: few
cdr3_aa: CASRKGLAYEQYF
cdr3_nt: TGCGCCAGCAGGAAGGGACTAGCCTACGAGCAGTACTTC

d_call: -
cdr3_length: 16
j_call: TRBJ2-2
v_call: TRBV5-1
clone_size: few
cdr3_aa: CASSRIEGSNTGELFF
cdr3_nt: TGCGCCAGCAGCAGAATCGAGGGAAGCAACACCGGGGAGCTGTTTTTT

d_call: TRBD2
cdr3_length: 15
j_call: TRBJ2-1
v_call: TRBV5-6
clone_size: few
cdr3_aa: CASSLGRLAGVEQFF
cdr3_nt: TGTGCCAGCAGCTTGGGTCGACTAGCGGGAGTGGAGCAGTTCTTC

d_call: -
cdr3_length: 15
j_call: TRBJ2-5
v_call: TRBV12-3/TRBV12-4
clone_size: few
cdr3_aa: CASSLGLALRETQYF
cdr3_nt: TGTGCCAGCAGTTTAGGCCTAGCGCTAAGAGAGACCCAGTACTTC

d_call: -
cdr3_length: 14
j_call: TRBJ2-6
v_call: TRBV11-2
clone_size: many
cdr3_aa: CASSSASGANVLTF
cdr3_nt: TGTGCCAGCAGCAGCGCCTCTGGGGCCAACGTCCTGACTTTC

d_call: -
cdr3_length: 13
j_call: TRBJ1-2
v_call: TRBV2
clone_size: -
cdr3_aa: CASRQDSGGGYTF
cdr3_nt: TGTGCCAGCAGACAGGACTCCGGCGGTGGCTACACCTTC

d_call: -
cdr3_length: 14
j_call: TRBJ2-2
v_call: TRBV12-3/TRBV12-4
clone_size: -
cdr3_aa: CASSFRDNTGELFF
cdr3_nt: TGTGCCAGCAGTTTTAGGGACAACACCGGGGAGCTGTTTTTT

d_call: -
cdr3_length: 15
j_call: TRBJ2-7
v_call: TRBV28
clone_size: -
cdr3_aa: CASTSTGGLFYEQYF
cdr3_nt: TGTGCCAGCACCTCGACCGGCGGTTTATTCTACGAGCAGTACTTC

d_call: -
cdr3_length: 12
j_call: TRBJ2-7
v_call: TRBV7-9
clone_size: many
cdr3_aa: CASAPSSYEQYF
cdr3_nt: TGTGCCAGCGCGCCAAGCTCCTACGAGCAGTACTTC

d_call: -
cdr3_length: 13
j_call: TRBJ2-3
v_call: TRBV29-1
clone_size: many
cdr3_aa: CSVLPSDTDTQYF
cdr3_nt: TGCAGCGTTCTCCCTTCGGACACAGATACGCAGTATTTT

d_call: TRBD2
cdr3_length: 12
j_call: TRBJ2-5
v_call: TRBV20-1
clone_size: many
cdr3_aa: CSEEREGKTQYF
cdr3_nt: TGCAGTGAGGAGCGGGAGGGGAAGACCCAGTACTTC

d_call: -
cdr3_length: 15
j_call: TRBJ2-7
v_call: TRBV20-1
clone_size: few
cdr3_aa: CSVPSQSASYGEQYF
cdr3_nt: TGCAGTGTTCCAAGCCAATCGGCTAGTTATGGCGAGCAGTACTTC

d_call: -
cdr3_length: 14
j_call: TRBJ1-5
v_call: TRBV18
clone_size: few
cdr3_aa: CASSPGGGEQPQHF
cdr3_nt: TGTGCCAGCTCACCCGGCGGGGGGGAACAGCCCCAGCATTTT

d_call: TRBD1
cdr3_length: 15
j_call: TRBJ2-3
v_call: TRBV9
clone_size: -
cdr3_aa: CASSPGTGRSDTQYF
cdr3_nt: TGTGCCAGCAGCCCCGGGACAGGGAGGTCAGATACGCAGTATTTT

d_call: TRBD2
cdr3_length: 15
j_call: TRBJ2-5
v_call: TRBV28
clone_size: few
cdr3_aa: CASSLLSGRAGTQYF
cdr3_nt: TGTGCCAGCAGTCTCCTTAGCGGGAGGGCCGGGACCCAGTACTTC

d_call: -
cdr3_length: 13
j_call: TRBJ2-5
v_call: TRBV7-2
clone_size: few
cdr3_aa: CASSLTSGQTQYF
cdr3_nt: TGTGCCAGCAGCTTAACCTCCGGGCAGACCCAGTACTTC

d_call: -
cdr3_length: 11
j_call: TRBJ2-5
v_call: TRBV6-2/TRBV6-3
clone_size: few
cdr3_aa: CASSMRGTQYF
cdr3_nt: TGTGCCAGCAGCATGAGAGGGACCCAGTACTTC

d_call: TRBD1
cdr3_length: 12
j_call: TRBJ2-7
v_call: TRBV29-1
clone_size: -
cdr3_aa: CSVRTGGDEQYF
cdr3_nt: TGCAGCGTTAGGACAGGGGGAGACGAGCAGTACTTC

d_call: -
cdr3_length: 14
j_call: TRBJ2-1
v_call: TRBV5-6
clone_size: -
cdr3_aa: CASSLGSVHNEQFF
cdr3_nt: TGTGCCAGCAGCTTGGGTAGTGTCCACAATGAGCAGTTCTTC

d_call: TRBD2
cdr3_length: 16
j_call: TRBJ2-7
v_call: TRBV7-8
clone_size: -
cdr3_aa: CASSLPHAGGTYEQYF
cdr3_nt: TGTGCCAGCAGCCTCCCCCATGCGGGAGGTACCTACGAGCAGTACTTC

d_call: -
cdr3_length: 10
j_call: TRBJ2-7
v_call: TRBV28
clone_size: -
cdr3_aa: CANFLYEQYF
cdr3_nt: TGTGCCAACTTCTTGTACGAGCAGTACTTC

d_call: -
cdr3_length: 14
j_call: TRBJ2-3
v_call: TRBV9
clone_size: many
cdr3_aa: CASSVETVTDTQYF
cdr3_nt: TGTGCCAGCAGCGTAGAGACAGTCACAGATACGCAGTATTTT

d_call: TRBD2
cdr3_length: 13
j_call: TRBJ2-1
v_call: TRBV18
clone_size: -
cdr3_aa: CASSPPAGNEQFF
cdr3_nt: TGTGCCAGCTCACCACCAGCGGGGAATGAGCAGTTCTTC

d_call: TRBD2
cdr3_length: 15
j_call: TRBJ2-3
v_call: TRBV12-3/TRBV12-4
clone_size: -
cdr3_aa: CASRPLAGKIDTQYF
cdr3_nt: TGTGCCAGCAGGCCCCTAGCGGGAAAAATCGATACGCAGTATTTT

d_call: -
cdr3_length: 17
j_call: TRBJ2-3
v_call: TRBV5-1
clone_size: -
cdr3_aa: CASSLAKSGRNPDTQYF
cdr3_nt: TGCGCCAGCAGCTTGGCTAAGTCGGGACGGAATCCAGATACGCAGTATTTT